A single sample gave rise to the 11 T cell receptor beta chains below, sequenced in a study of OX40 agonist ivuxolimab in advanced cancers. Profiling relied on immunoSEQ multiplex PCR, and the TCRdb table lists in-frame clones only, not all of them. The sample yields tens of thousands of clones, 84% seen once. The sequencing here drew on CD4+ or CD8+ T cells sorted from blood, taken in a trial of the OX40 agonist ivuxolimab. Receptors were obtained from an adult with an advanced solid tumor such as melanoma, head and neck, liver or kidney cancer.

The rearrangement uses TRBV5-6 and TRBJ1-3; D might be TRBD1 (5 bases). V lost 2 bases, J lost 7 bases, and 16 bases lay in between. This CDR3 spans 15 amino acids. The germline V gene has CDR1 SGHDT and CDR2 YYEEEE. The CDR3 DNA reads as TGTGCCAGCAGCTTCGACAGTAGACCCCGGAACACCATATATTTT. Encoded protein: CASSFDSRPRNTIYF.

This clone was counted only a few times. The rearrangement uses TRBV5-6 and TRBJ1-5; possibly TRBD1 for D (6 bases). CDR3 size: 15 residues. Trimming removed 3 bases at V and 7 bases at J, with 17 bases between. Germline V gene sequence: CDR1 SGHDT, CDR2 YYEEEE. The CDR3 protein is CASSSGLQGYQPQHF. The CDR3 DNA follows: TGTGCCAGCAGCTCGGGGTTACAGGGATACCAGCCCCAGCATTTT. The variable domain in full, completed from reference TRBV5-6 and TRBJ1-5, reads DAGVTQSPTHLIKTRGQQVTLRCSPKSGHDTVSWYQQALGQGPQFIFQYYEEEERQRGNFPDRFSGHQFPNYSSELNVNALLLGDSALYLCASSSGLQGYQPQHFGDGTRLSIL.

This rearrangement joins TRBV9 to TRBJ2-1; TRBD2 is a possible D gene (6 bases). Trimming removed 0 bases from V and 7 bases from J, with 20 bases in between. There are 17 residues in the CDR3. Germline V CDR1 and CDR2: SGDLS, YYNGEE. CDR3 in amino acids: CASSVAGSGARINEQFF. The CDR3 region has the DNA TGTGCCAGCAGCGTAGCGGGATCGGGAGCCCGTATTAATGAGCAGTTCTTC.

The chain recombines TRBV7-9 with TRBJ1-1; D is unclear. Germline V gene data show CDR1 as SEHNR and CDR2 as FQNEAQ (reference sequence). The CDR3 spans 12 residues. Trimming pared 3 bases from V and 2 bases from J, leaving 4 bases between. CDR3 bases: TGTGCCAGCAGCTTGGAAAACACTGAAGCTTTCTTT. Translating gives CASSLENTEAFF.

This chain uses TRBV7-9 with TRBJ1-2, with D unclear. The CDR3 runs to 14 residues. V gave up 1 base and J gave up 0 bases, with 6 bases separating them. Germline V gene data show CDR1 as SEHNR and CDR2 as FQNEAQ (reference sequence). The CDR3 region has the DNA TGTGCCAGCAGCTTAGATGGGGCTAACTATGGCTACACCTTC. Amino acids: CASSLDGANYGYTF.

The chain is built from TRBV2 and TRBJ1-2; no clear D. Per the germline V gene, CDR1 is SNHLY and CDR2 is FYNNEI. This CDR3 contains 14 residues. The V end lost 1 base, the J end lost 4 bases, and 10 bases lay between the germline ends. For the CDR3, the DNA is TGTGCCAGCAGTGAAGTTGGACTGCTCTATGGCTACACCTTC. It specifies CASSEVGLLYGYTF.

This rearrangement joins TRBV7-2 to TRBJ2-5, with D uncertain. The J call is doubtful: the DNA matches TRBJ2-7 better. Per germline, CDR1 SGHTA and CDR2 FQGNSA. This CDR3 region has 13 residues. The CDR3 reads CASSLGFTYEQYF. In DNA, the CDR3 is TGTGCCAGCAGCTTGGGGTTTACCTACGAGCAGTACTTC.

V usage is TRBV5-6 and J usage is TRBJ2-3, with no clear D. This CDR3 region has 14 residues. V lost 3 bases and J lost 2, with 10 bases in between. Germline CDR1 and CDR2: SGHDT and YYEEEE. CDR3 DNA sequence: TGTGCCAGCAGCTCACGACTTGTCACAGATACGCAGTATTTT. Translation gives CASSSRLVTDTQYF.

The chain employs TRBV7-2 and TRBJ1-3; no reliable D call. V lost 5 bases, J lost 2 bases, and 16 bases lay in between. The germline V gene has CDR1 SGHTA and CDR2 FQGNSA. The CDR3 sequence is 16 residues long. CDR3 in amino acids: CASSHFPQATGNTIYF. The CDR3 DNA sequence: TGTGCCAGCAGCCACTTTCCTCAGGCGACTGGAAACACCATATATTTT. The full variable domain, completed using reference TRBV7-2 and TRBJ1-3, is GAGVSQSPSNKVTEKGKDVELRCDPISGHTALYWYRQSLGQGLEFLIYFQGNSAPDKSGLPSDRFSAERTGGSVSTLTIQRTQQEDSAVYLCASSHFPQATGNTIYFGEGSWLTVV.

The CDR3 protein is CASSPKLGPGGWTDTQYF. The CDR3 nucleotides are TGTGCCAGCAGTCCTAAATTAGGGCCAGGGGGATGGACAGATACGCAGTATTTT. V gene TRBV27 combines with J gene TRBJ2-3; 7 bases fit TRBD1. This CDR3 is built from 18 residues. Trimming removed 5 bases from V and 3 bases from J; junction bases left unmatched: 17. Germline CDR1 and CDR2: MNHEY and SMNVEV (reference sequence).

The V call is TRBV11-3, the J call TRBJ2-4, with 9 bases that match TRBD1. The J segment lost 5 bases and the V segment lost 5 bases, leaving 4 bases of the junction unmatched. This CDR3 is built from 14 residues. In germline, CDR1 is SGHNT, CDR2 YENEEA. CDR3 loop: CASSHGQGQNIQYF. CDR3 in DNA: TGTGCCAGCAGCCATGGACAGGGGCAAAACATTCAGTACTTC.